Following are 25 T cell receptor beta chains from one sample sequenced in a study of T-cell memory formation after mild COVID-19. TCRdb redid the calling of the 5' RACE reads with MiXCR, one entry per CDR3 protein. The sample includes roughly 550,000 distinct CDR3 sequences, around 20% of them seen just once. Sequencing was carried out using PBMCs or a T cell subset sorted from them (not recorded which). Every receptor here comes from an adult woman who had mild COVID-19 (a few samples of this study predate the infection). Cell type and time point are not known.

This clonotype was detected many times. An end of the junction differs from the germline gene, which may be a read error. The rearrangement uses TRBV7-3 and TRBJ2-5; 8 nucleotides match TRBD2. The length of the CDR3 is 15 residues. Per the germline V gene, CDR1 is SGHTA and CDR2 is FQGTGA. The CDR3 reads CASSLGLAGGETQYF. As DNA, the CDR3 is TGCGCCAGCAGCTTAGGCCTAGCGGGTGGAGAGACCCAGTACTTC.

J is TRBJ2-3 and V is TRBV2; 8 nucleotides align to TRBD2. Looked up from germline, CDR1 is SNHLY and CDR2 is FYNNEI. J lost 4 bases, V lost 1 base, and 1 base had no gene match. This CDR3 is built from 14 residues. CDR3 amino acids: CASSEGTSSDTQYF. As DNA, the CDR3 is TGTGCCAGCAGTGAAGGGACTAGCTCAGATACGCAGTATTTT.

This clonotype was found a few times. V gene TRBV12-3 or TRBV12-4 combines with J gene TRBJ2-3, with 10 bases matching TRBD2. With 3 bases clipped from V and 5 bases from J, the junction kept 11 bases outside the gene matches. This CDR3 is built from 17 residues. CDR3 residues: CASSFSLAGATGDTQYF. CDR3 sequence (DNA): TGTGCCAGCAGTTTTAGTCTAGCGGGAGCCACGGGAGATACGCAGTATTTT.

The chain has TRBV11-2 and TRBJ2-7; TRBD2 agrees at 7 bases. J was trimmed by 2 bases and V by 6 bases; bases with no gene match: 10. This CDR3 has 15 residues. The germline CDR1 and CDR2 sequences are SGHAT and FQNNGV. The CDR3 sequence is CASRSISGKPYEQYF. In nucleotides, the CDR3 is TGTGCCAGCAGATCTATCAGCGGGAAACCCTACGAGCAGTACTTC.

In this sample, this clonotype turned up a few times. The chain carries TRBV11-2 and TRBJ1-6; 7 bases agree with TRBD1. There are 15 residues in the CDR3. Germline CDR1 is SGHAT and CDR2 is FQNNGV. J gave up 10 bases and V 5 bases, and 11 bases lay outside the gene matches. CDR3 coding DNA: TGTGCCAGCAGCCCCAGAGGAGGGGGCGGGTCACCCCTCCACTTT. Translated: CASSPRGGGGSPLHF.

The chain employs TRBV15 and TRBJ2-1; 10 bases fit TRBD2. V was pared by 0 bases and J by 1 base, with 6 bases of the junction left unmatched. Germline loops: CDR1 LNHNV, CDR2 YYDKDF (reference sequence). The CDR3 sequence is 18 residues long. The CDR3 coding sequence is TGTGCCACCAGCAGAGATAGTCAACTAGCGGGATCCTACAATGAGCAGTTCTTC. It translates to CATSRDSQLAGSYNEQFF.

The chain carries TRBV4-1 and TRBJ2-5, with 9 positions matching TRBD2. Unmatched junction bases numbered 3, after V lost 3 bases and J lost 4 bases. CDR1 is MGHRA and CDR2 is YSYEKL in the germline V gene. The CDR3 runs to 14 residues. CDR3 sequence reads: CASSQIAGVETQYF. The CDR3 region has the DNA TGCGCCAGCAGCCAGATAGCGGGGGTAGAGACCCAGTACTTC.

The V gene is TRBV7-3, the J gene TRBJ1-2; 9 bases agree with TRBD1. The CDR3 runs 14 residues. The J segment lost 8 bases and the V segment lost 3 bases, leaving 7 bases of the junction unmatched. Germline values: CDR1 SGHTA, CDR2 FQGTGA. CDR3 DNA: TGTGCCAGCAGCTTTCCGGGACAGGGAGACGGCTACACCTTC. This codes for CASSFPGQGDGYTF.

The chain links TRBV10-3 to TRBJ2-7, with a tentative D call TRBD2 (6 bases). Germline CDR1 ENHRY, CDR2 SYGVKD. Trimming removed 6 bases at V and 3 bases at J, with 21 bases between. The CDR3 has 16 residues. The CDR3, as DNA: TGTGCCATCAGCAACCCCGGGAGCGGGCGGTACTACGAGCAGTACTTC. This codes for CAISNPGSGRYYEQYF.

The chain links TRBV7-9 to TRBJ2-5, with 12 nucleotides matching TRBD2. CDR1 and CDR2 (germline): SEHNR, FQNEAQ (reference sequence). The V gene end was trimmed by 2 bases and the J gene end by 1 base; junction bases not matched to a gene: 5. The CDR3 is 17 residues long. For the CDR3, the DNA is TGTGCCAGCAGCTTAATCCTAGCGGGAGGGCCCCAAGAGACCCAGTACTTC. This translates into CASSLILAGGPQETQYF.

The chain employs TRBV27 and TRBJ1-6; the D gene is possibly TRBD1 (6 bases). The CDR3 runs 12 residues. Germline assignment: CDR1 MNHEY and CDR2 SMNVEV (reference sequence). V gave up 9 bases and J gave up 7 bases, with 10 bases separating them. CDR3 loop: CASTGFNSPLHF. The CDR3 DNA is TGTGCCAGTACAGGGTTCAATTCACCCCTCCACTTT.

V usage is TRBV7-9 and J usage is TRBJ2-7; TRBD2 matches 8 bases. Trimming removed 4 bases from V and 6 bases from J; junction bases left unmatched: 14. CDR1 is SEHNR, CDR2 FQNEAQ, per germline (reference sequence). The CDR3 has 16 residues. The DNA of the CDR3 is TGTGCCAGCAGCTCCGAATTTCGCGGGAGGAGTTTCGAGCAGTACTTC. Translated: CASSSEFRGRSFEQYF.

The chain recombines TRBV20-1 with TRBJ2-7, with unresolved D. CDR1 is DFQATT, CDR2 SNEGSKA, per germline (reference sequence). Trimming pared 0 bases from V and 7 bases from J, leaving 19 bases between. The CDR3 covers 15 residues. The CDR3 protein is CSARDLGRQPREQYF. In nucleotides, the CDR3 is TGCAGTGCTAGAGACTTGGGTCGCCAACCGCGGGAGCAGTACTTC.

The chain has TRBV6-5 and TRBJ1-5; 10 bases map to TRBD1. The CDR3 extends over 15 amino acids. The germline V gene encodes CDR1 MNHEY and CDR2 SVGAGI. V lost 0 bases, J lost 7 bases, and 3 bases stayed unmatched. Here the CDR3 reads CASSYSRDRGQPQHF. The DNA for the CDR3 is TGTGCCAGCAGTTACTCGAGGGACAGGGGACAGCCCCAGCATTTT.

This clonotype was counted once. This chain connects TRBV12-3 or TRBV12-4 to TRBJ2-5; 15 nucleotides line up with TRBD2. CDR3 length: 18 residues. J was trimmed by 5 bases and V by 5 bases; bases with no gene match: 12. In DNA form, the CDR3 reads TGTGCCAGCAGTCCCCGGACTAGCGGGAGGGGTTTCGGGGAGACCCAGTACTTC. This translates into CASSPRTSGRGFGETQYF.

This chain joins TRBV6-5 and TRBJ2-5; D is unclear. CDR3 size: 12 residues. Trimming took 2 bases from V and 4 from J, leaving 5 bases between them. Germline V gives CDR1 MNHEY, CDR2 SVGAGI. CDR3 coding DNA: TGTGCCAGCAGTTACATCAGAGAGACCCAGTACTTC. Its protein is CASSYIRETQYF.

The chain employs TRBV5-6 and TRBJ2-1; 8 bases line up with TRBD2. With V trimmed by 1 base and J by 3 bases, 9 bases remained unmatched. Germline V gene sequence: CDR1 SGHDT, CDR2 YYEEEE. CDR3 length: 17 residues. CDR3 DNA sequence: TGTGCCAGCAGCTTGCGGTCTCTAGCGGGCCTCTACAATGAGCAGTTCTTC. Translation gives CASSLRSLAGLYNEQFF. Based on the CDR3 plus reference TRBV5-6 and TRBJ2-1, the full variable domain is DAGVTQSPTHLIKTRGQQVTLRCSPKSGHDTVSWYQQALGQGPQFIFQYYEEEERQRGNFPDRFSGHQFPNYSSELNVNALLLGDSALYLCASSLRSLAGLYNEQFFGPGTRLTVL.

CDR3: CATRRLGANVLTF. CDR3 coding DNA: TGTGCCACCCGCCGTCTCGGGGCCAACGTCCTGACTTTC. The chain recombines TRBV12-3 or TRBV12-4 with TRBJ2-6; D unclear. Trimming stripped 10 bases from V and 4 bases from J, with 11 bases between. The CDR3 sequence is 13 residues long.

This clonotype occurred a few times. This chain connects TRBV7-9 to TRBJ2-1; 9 bases fit TRBD2. Trimming removed 4 bases from V and 3 bases from J; junction bases left unmatched: 4. CDR1 and CDR2 from the germline V gene are SEHNR and FQNEAQ (reference sequence). The CDR3 sequence is 15 residues long. This CDR3 is CASSSEREVYNEQFF. The CDR3 region has the DNA TGTGCCAGCAGCTCTGAGCGGGAGGTCTACAATGAGCAGTTCTTC.

In this sample, this clonotype turned up many times. V gene TRBV12-3 or TRBV12-4 combines with J gene TRBJ2-1; 14 nucleotides agree with TRBD2. V lost 5 bases, J lost 7 bases, and 4 bases stayed unmatched. There are 15 residues in the CDR3. CDR3 DNA sequence: TGTGCCAGCAGTCCCAGACTAGCGGGAGGGAATGAGCAGTTCTTC. This gives the protein CASSPRLAGGNEQFF.

This clonotype was detected a few times. Sequence at one end of the junction differs from germline and may be a read error. The V gene is TRBV12-3 or TRBV12-4, the J gene TRBJ1-2; 9 nucleotides align to TRBD1. This CDR3 is built from 17 residues. The CDR3 sequence is CASSSAIGTGNNDGYTF. The CDR3 DNA sequence: TGTGCCAGCAGTTCCGCAATCGGGACAGGGAATAACGATGGCTACACCTTC.

The chain uses TRBV5-1 and TRBJ2-2, with D possibly matching TRBD2 (7 bases). CDR3 length equals 16 residues. Germline lookup yields CDR1 SGHRS and CDR2 YFSETQ. Trimming took off 4 bases at V and 4 bases at J, with 17 bases between the two ends. Written as DNA, the CDR3 is TGCGCCAGCAGCCTGGGGGGGCCTAGTAGCACCGGGGAGCTGTTTTTT. It yields the protein CASSLGGPSSTGELFF.

The sample holds one count of this clonotype. The V and J genes are TRBV19 and TRBJ2-1, with D possibly matching TRBD2 (6 bases). Germline CDR1 and CDR2: LNHDA and SQIVND (reference sequence). V was trimmed by 3 bases and J by 10 bases, leaving 10 bases between them. The CDR3 spans 12 residues. CDR3 coding DNA: TGTGCCAGTAGTATGGGGAGGCACGAGCAGTTCTTC. Its protein is CASSMGRHEQFF.

The chain is built from TRBV24-1 and TRBJ2-2; 10 bases align to TRBD1. With V trimmed by 5 bases and J by 4 bases, 6 bases remained unmatched. This CDR3 region has 16 residues. CDR1 is KGHDR, CDR2 SFDVKD, per germline. The CDR3 reads CATSGAGTGVTGELFF. In DNA, the CDR3 is TGTGCCACCAGTGGAGCCGGGACAGGGGTCACCGGGGAGCTGTTTTTT.

The chain carries TRBV4-2 and TRBJ1-5; no clear D. Trimming took 1 base from V and 0 from J, leaving 7 bases between them. CDR3 size: 15 residues. Germline CDR1 is LGHNA and CDR2 is YNFKEQ. The CDR3, as DNA: TGTGCCAGCAGCCAAGGAGGAGATAGCAATCAGCCCCAGCATTTT. This encodes CASSQGGDSNQPQHF.